This T cell receptor (beta chain) was identified in a study of neurological immune-mediated disorders. This clonotype was observed at least ten times. The team produced cDNA through 5'RACE using 10-nucleotide random UMIs. Per sequencing run, 15-18 subjects together gave over 160 million TCR-beta sequences. TCRdb re-called the 5' RACE reads with MiXCR, one entry per CDR3 protein. The data show roughly 120,000 distinct CDR3 sequences, roughly 3.2% seen once. The CDR3 has 13 residues. V was pared by 0 bases and J by 10 bases, with 3 bases of the junction left unmatched. The sequenced sample consisted of PBMCs. The chain employs TRBV12-3 or TRBV12-4 and TRBJ2-7; TRBD1 matches 10 bases. This sequence was found in a woman aged 25-40 years with multiple sclerosis. CDR3 loop: CASSLAGQGLQYF. The DNA for the CDR3 is TGTGCCAGCAGTTTAGCGGGACAGGGGTTACAGTACTTC.